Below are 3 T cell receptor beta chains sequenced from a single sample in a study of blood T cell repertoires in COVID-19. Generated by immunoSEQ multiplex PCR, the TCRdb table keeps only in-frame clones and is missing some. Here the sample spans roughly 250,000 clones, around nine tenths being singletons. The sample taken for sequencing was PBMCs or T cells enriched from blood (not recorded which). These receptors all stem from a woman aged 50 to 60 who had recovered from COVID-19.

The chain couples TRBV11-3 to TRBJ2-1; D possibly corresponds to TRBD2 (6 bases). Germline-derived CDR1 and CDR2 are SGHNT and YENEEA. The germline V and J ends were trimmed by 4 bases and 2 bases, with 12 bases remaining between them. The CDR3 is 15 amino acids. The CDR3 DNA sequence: TGTGCCAGCAGCTCGGTAGCGGCGGCCTACAATGAGCAGTTCTTC. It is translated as CASSSVAAAYNEQFF.

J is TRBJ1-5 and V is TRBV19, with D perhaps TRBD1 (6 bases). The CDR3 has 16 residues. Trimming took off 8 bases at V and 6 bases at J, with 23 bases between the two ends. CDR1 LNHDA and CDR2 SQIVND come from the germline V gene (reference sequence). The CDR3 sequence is CASPDRAARWVQPQHF. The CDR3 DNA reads TGTGCCAGTCCGGACAGAGCGGCTAGGTGGGTTCAGCCCCAGCATTTT.

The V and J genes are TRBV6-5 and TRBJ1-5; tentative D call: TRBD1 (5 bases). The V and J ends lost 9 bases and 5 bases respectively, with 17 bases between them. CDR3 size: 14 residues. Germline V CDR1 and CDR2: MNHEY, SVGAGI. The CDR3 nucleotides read TGTGCCAGACGCGGGGGTTGCTGCGATCAGCCCCAGCATTTT. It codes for CARRGGCCDQPQHF.